What follows are 26 T cell receptor beta chains derived from one specimen sequenced in a study of cytomegalovirus exposure and HLA in healthy donors (dated by TCRdb to the late 2010s). The library was made by the immunoSEQ multiplex PCR assay. The multiplex PCR relied on a mix of 60 forward primers for TCR Vbeta segments and 13 reverse primers for TCR Jbeta segments. TCRdb took over this immuneACCESS table, retaining in-frame rearrangements with V and J assigned. Such tables are incomplete; in checked studies, under half of the missing clones stem from an unresolved V gene, and the remainder is unexplained. The sample table lists more than 65,000 clones, 74% of them with a count of one. Over 8.5% of the sample comes from the top ten. The sequenced sample was PBMCs. These receptors were taken from a woman aged 55-69 years in good health and CMV-seropositive.

The V call is TRBV6-5, the J call TRBJ1-1; D possibly corresponds to TRBD1 (6 bases). Trimming took off 1 base at V and 1 base at J, with 10 bases between the two ends. Germline loops: CDR1 MNHEY, CDR2 SVGAGI. CDR3 length: 15 amino acids. The CDR3 loop is CASSYYMTGNTEAFF. For the CDR3, the DNA is TGTGCCAGCAGTTACTACATGACAGGGAACACTGAAGCTTTCTTT.

This chain links TRBV6-1 with TRBJ2-3, with D uncertain. Germline loops: CDR1 MNHNS, CDR2 SASEGT. CDR3 length: 15 amino acids. Trimming took 1 base from V and 0 from J, leaving 8 bases between them. CDR3 protein: CASSEGSGSTDTQYF. The CDR3 DNA reads as TGTGCCAGCAGTGAAGGTTCAGGTAGCACAGATACGCAGTATTTT.

The gene calls are TRBV6-4 and TRBJ2-2; 11 bases match TRBD1. After removal of 4 bases from V and 5 bases from J, the junction contained 3 bases not matched to a gene. The germline V gene encodes CDR1 MRHNA and CDR2 SNTAGT. The CDR3 extends over 15 amino acids. This CDR3 is CASSAGTGGTGELFF. Here the CDR3 DNA reads TGTGCCAGCAGTGCCGGGACAGGGGGAACCGGGGAGCTGTTTTTT.

The chain links TRBV5-6 to TRBJ2-3, with a tentative D call TRBD1 (6 bases). CDR3 length: 14 amino acids. V lost 1 base and J 3 bases, leaving 9 bases between the germline ends. CDR1 SGHDT and CDR2 YYEEEE come from the germline V gene. Here the CDR3 reads CASSLLQGTDTQYF. CDR3 nucleotides: TGTGCCAGCAGCTTGCTACAGGGAACAGATACGCAGTATTTT.

The gene calls are TRBV6-4 and TRBJ1-1; TRBD1 might be the D (6 bases). V shed 2 bases and J shed 7 bases, with 17 bases lying between them. There are 15 residues in the CDR3. Germline V lookup: CDR1 MRHNA, CDR2 SNTAGT. The CDR3 nucleotides are TGTGCCAGCAGTGACGAAACACCGGGAGGGGGTGAAGCTTTCTTT. It translates to CASSDETPGGGEAFF.

The chain carries TRBV10-3 and TRBJ1-1; weak D call: TRBD1 (6 bases). V lost 4 bases and J 2 bases, leaving 11 bases between the germline ends. The CDR3 has 14 residues. Germline loops: CDR1 ENHRY, CDR2 SYGVKD. CDR3 amino acids: CAISGRGGNTEAFF. The DNA for the CDR3 is TGTGCCATCAGTGGCCGGGGGGGCAACACTGAAGCTTTCTTT.

This chain joins TRBV6-1 and TRBJ2-3; perhaps TRBD2 as D (6 bases). CDR1 MNHNS and CDR2 SASEGT come from the germline V gene. The CDR3 contains 14 residues. V was pared by 6 bases and J by 2 bases, with 12 bases between. The CDR3 sequence is CASRKLAVTDTQYF. The CDR3 DNA reads as TGTGCCAGCAGGAAATTAGCGGTCACAGATACGCAGTATTTT.

The rearrangement links TRBV7-2 to TRBJ1-2; 12 bases line up with TRBD1. Germline V lookup: CDR1 SGHTA, CDR2 FQGNSA. This CDR3 has 15 residues. Trimming removed 1 base from V and 8 bases from J; junction bases left unmatched: 5. CDR3 sequence (DNA): TGTGCCAGCAGCTTAGGGGGACAGGGGGCGTTAGGCTACACCTTC. Translation gives CASSLGGQGALGYTF.

V usage is TRBV30 and J usage is TRBJ1-5, with D possibly being TRBD1 (6 bases). From germline, CDR1 is GTSNPN and CDR2 SVGIG (reference sequence). Trimming stripped 5 bases from V and 3 bases from J, with 11 bases between. The CDR3 spans 13 residues. The CDR3 protein is CAWAPGVNQPQHF. In nucleotides, the CDR3 is TGTGCCTGGGCCCCAGGGGTCAATCAGCCCCAGCATTTT.

The chain combines TRBV7-8 with TRBJ1-1; a weak D match, TRBD1 (6 bases). This CDR3 comprises 15 residues. Germline lookup yields CDR1 SGHVS and CDR2 FQNEAQ. The germline V and J ends were trimmed by 7 bases and 0 bases, with 15 bases remaining between them. CDR3 coding DNA: TGTGCCAGCACCAAAGGTGGGACACTGAACACTGAAGCTTTCTTT. It yields the protein CASTKGGTLNTEAFF.

Points on this clone: Other DNA sequences in this sample translate to the same CDR3. The chain employs TRBV5-1 and TRBJ1-2; maybe TRBD1 (6 bases). In germline, CDR1 is SGHRS, CDR2 YFSETQ. The germline V and J ends were trimmed by 4 bases and 2 bases, with 9 bases remaining between them. The CDR3 runs 13 residues. CDR3 in DNA: TGCGCCAGCAGCCCCGGACAGAACTATGGCTACACCTTC. The encoded protein is CASSPGQNYGYTF. The full variable domain, completed using reference TRBV5-1 and TRBJ1-2, is KAGVTQTPRYLIKTRGQQVTLSCSPISGHRSVSWYQQTPGQGLQFLFEYFSETQRNKGNFPGRFSGRQFSNSRSEMNVSTLELGDSALYLCASSPGQNYGYTFGSGTRLTVV.

This chain joins TRBV5-5 and TRBJ1-2; D might be TRBD1 (5 bases). This CDR3 spans 12 amino acids. V lost 4 bases to trimming and J lost 8 bases, with 12 bases between them. The germline CDR1 and CDR2 sequences are SGHKS and YYEKEE (reference sequence). CDR3: CASSVQGGGYTF. The CDR3 DNA follows: TGTGCCAGCAGCGTGCAGGGTGGCGGCTACACCTTC.

The chain links TRBV10-1 to TRBJ2-7, with 11 bases identical to TRBD1. The ends lost 6 bases at V and 3 bases at J; junction bases unmatched: 4. Germline CDR1 and CDR2: WNHNN and SYGVQD (reference sequence). The CDR3 spans 14 residues. The chain's CDR3 is CASRAGTGGYEQYF. The DNA of the CDR3 is TGCGCCAGCAGGGCCGGGACAGGGGGCTACGAGCAGTACTTC.

The chain joins TRBV5-1 to TRBJ2-5; 7 bases align to TRBD2. The J call may be faulty, since TRBJ2-7 better matches the DNA end. The germline gives CDR1 SGHRS, CDR2 YFSETQ. This CDR3 has 14 amino acids. CDR3 nucleotides: TGCGCCAGCAGCTTCCGGGGAGGGTCTGACGAGCAGTACTTC. Its protein is CASSFRGGSDEQYF.

This clone was seen a few times. V gene TRBV5-3 combines with J gene TRBJ1-5; TRBD1 matches 8 bases. TRBV5-3 is classed as an ORF, of uncertain function. V shed 4 bases and J 7 bases; nucleotides not matched to a gene: 4. The CDR3 covers 13 residues. The CDR3 loop reads CARSGQGFQPQHF. DNA of the CDR3: TGTGCCAGAAGCGGACAGGGTTTCCAGCCCCAGCATTTT.

The chain uses TRBV30 and TRBJ1-6, with 9 nucleotides matching TRBD1. Germline loops: CDR1 GTSNPN, CDR2 SVGIG (reference sequence). Trimming at V came to 4 bases and at J to 0 bases, leaving 7 bases not matched to a gene. CDR3 length: 17 residues. CDR3 sequence reads: CAWTGTGQSSYNSPLHF. The CDR3 DNA sequence: TGTGCCTGGACGGGGACAGGGCAGAGCTCCTATAATTCACCCCTCCACTTT.

The chain employs TRBV18 and TRBJ1-1; 9 bases line up with TRBD1. The CDR3 runs to 17 residues. Germline CDR1 KGHSH, CDR2 LQKENI. Germline trimming cut 3 bases from V and 5 bases from J; bases unmatched to any gene: 13. The DNA for the CDR3 is TGTGCCAGCTCACCCGTCCCGGGACAGGGAAGGGATACTGAAGCTTTCTTT. It yields the protein CASSPVPGQGRDTEAFF.

V is TRBV10-3 and J is TRBJ2-6; a possible D gene is TRBD2 (6 bases). V lost 8 bases to trimming and J lost 6 bases, with 14 bases between them. Germline V gene data show CDR1 as ENHRY and CDR2 as SYGVKD. There are 14 residues in the CDR3. CDR3 residues: CAIGGGREANVLTF. The DNA for the CDR3 is TGTGCCATCGGTGGAGGGCGAGAGGCCAACGTCCTGACTTTC.

The chain uses TRBV9 and TRBJ2-2, with D unresolved. The CDR3 loop spans 14 amino acids. The germline V gene encodes CDR1 SGDLS and CDR2 YYNGEE. Trimming removed 0 bases from V and 7 bases from J, with 10 bases in between. CDR3 sequence reads: CASSVALPGGELFF. The CDR3 DNA follows: TGTGCCAGCAGCGTAGCTCTACCTGGCGGGGAGCTGTTTTTT.

V gene TRBV7-2 combines with J gene TRBJ2-7, with 12 nucleotides matching TRBD2. This CDR3 comprises 18 residues. Germline V gene data show CDR1 as SGHTA and CDR2 as FQGNSA. The ends lost 5 bases at V and 1 base at J; junction bases unmatched: 12. In DNA, the CDR3 is TGTGCCAGCAGCCCCCACACCGTGACTAGCGGGAGTTCCTACGAGCAGTACTTC. Its translation is CASSPHTVTSGSSYEQYF.

This clone was seen a single time. The chain combines TRBV5-1 with TRBJ2-7; perhaps TRBD2 as D (5 bases). CDR1 SGHRS and CDR2 YFSETQ come from the germline V gene. V lost 7 bases and J lost 2, with 22 bases in between. This CDR3 contains 16 residues. CDR3 DNA sequence: TGCGCCAGCCGAGCTCCCCGGGGTAGTGGGACCTACGAGCAGTACTTC. Its protein is CASRAPRGSGTYEQYF. Filled out from reference TRBV5-1 and TRBJ2-7, the complete variable domain reads KAGVTQTPRYLIKTRGQQVTLSCSPISGHRSVSWYQQTPGQGLQFLFEYFSETQRNKGNFPGRFSGRQFSNSRSEMNVSTLELGDSALYLCASRAPRGSGTYEQYFGPGTRLTVT.

CDR3 in DNA: TGTGCCAGCAGCCCGGACAGGGGGCTTGAGGATGAAAAACTGTTTTTT. The encoded protein is CASSPDRGLEDEKLFF. This rearrangement joins TRBV7-9 to TRBJ1-4, with TRBD1 matching 11 bases. This CDR3 is built from 16 residues. J gave up 6 bases and V 5 bases, and 8 bases lay outside the gene matches. Germline loops: CDR1 SEHNR, CDR2 FQNEAQ (reference sequence).

This chain links TRBV30 with TRBJ2-4; TRBD2 might be the D (5 bases). Trimming pared 3 bases from V and 2 bases from J, leaving 17 bases between. This CDR3 has 16 amino acids. From germline, CDR1 is GTSNPN and CDR2 SVGIG (reference sequence). CDR3 in DNA: TGTGCCTGGAGACCCTTTACGGGGATAACCAAAAACATTCAGTACTTC. It is translated as CAWRPFTGITKNIQYF.

This clone was counted a few times. This chain uses TRBV9 with TRBJ1-2; a weak D match, TRBD1 (6 bases). Looked up from germline, CDR1 is SGDLS and CDR2 is YYNGEE. Trimming took 4 bases from V and 2 from J, leaving 12 bases between them. The CDR3 totals 14 residues. The CDR3 DNA reads as TGTGCCAGCAGCAAACAGGGAGTAAACTATGGCTACACCTTC. Protein sequence: CASSKQGVNYGYTF.

The V call is TRBV6-1, the J call TRBJ1-1, with TRBD1 identical over 9 bases. With V trimmed by 6 bases and J by 7 bases, 6 bases remained unmatched. The CDR3 spans 13 residues. Per the germline V gene, CDR1 is MNHNS and CDR2 is SASEGT. The CDR3 here is CASRQGAILEAFF. The CDR3 DNA follows: TGTGCCAGCAGACAGGGGGCGATCCTTGAAGCTTTCTTT.

About this clone: Other DNA sequences in this specimen translate into the identical CDR3. The J gene is TRBJ2-1, the V gene TRBV5-1; D is possibly TRBD2 (6 bases). The germline gives CDR1 SGHRS, CDR2 YFSETQ. V lost 0 bases, J lost 0 bases, and 7 bases lay in between. The CDR3 has 15 amino acids. In DNA, the CDR3 is TGCGCCAGCAGCTTGGACGGGAGCTCCTACAATGAGCAGTTCTTC. Residues: CASSLDGSSYNEQFF.